The 11 T cell receptor beta chains given below trace back to one sample, sequenced in a study of blood T cell repertoires in COVID-19. Sequencing was performed with immunoSEQ multiplex PCR; in TCRdb, only in-frame clones are kept and a portion is missing. This sample has under 300,000 clones, with around 84% found just once. What was sequenced was peripheral blood. These receptors all come from an older woman with active or convalescent COVID-19.

This chain uses TRBV24-1 with TRBJ2-1, with D perhaps TRBD2 (5 bases). Trimming left V 3 bases short and J 6 bases short, with 11 bases between. The CDR3 consists of 14 residues. Germline V gene data show CDR1 as KGHDR and CDR2 as SFDVKD. CDR3 in amino acids: CATSDPGLSNEQFF. The CDR3 region has the DNA TGTGCCACCAGTGATCCCGGACTGAGCAATGAGCAGTTCTTC.

This clone was recorded once. CDR3 in amino acids: CSASGFDRFAGGYTF. The CDR3 DNA follows: TGCAGTGCTAGTGGTTTTGACCGATTCGCGGGTGGCTACACCTTC. The chain couples TRBV20-1 to TRBJ1-2, with no clear D. The V end was cut by 3 bases, the J end by 7 bases, with 21 bases between. The CDR3 extends over 15 amino acids. Germline CDR1 reads DFQATT; CDR2 reads SNEGSKA (reference sequence).

The chain carries TRBV6-2 or TRBV6-3 and TRBJ1-1; 7 nucleotides align to TRBD1. With V trimmed by 6 bases and J by 3 bases, 4 bases remained unmatched. Per the germline V gene, CDR1 is MNHEY and CDR2 is SVGEGT. The CDR3 runs 13 residues. The CDR3 region has the DNA TGTGCCAGCAGCCTAAGGGGGCACACTGAAGCTTTCTTT. This codes for CASSLRGHTEAFF.

The chain uses TRBV29-1 and TRBJ2-7; maybe TRBD2 (6 bases). Germline CDR1 reads SQVTM; CDR2 reads ANQGSEA. The CDR3 has 12 residues. V lost 5 bases and J 0 bases, leaving 8 bases between the germline ends. CDR3 bases: TGCAGCGTTCGGGGGAACTCCTACGAGCAGTACTTC. Amino acid sequence: CSVRGNSYEQYF.

The rearrangement joins TRBV3-1 (or the pseudogene TRBV3-2) to TRBJ1-2; D perhaps matches TRBD1 (5 bases). Germline CDR1 LGHDT, CDR2 YNNKEL (reference sequence). Trimming removed 4 bases from V and 8 bases from J, with 17 bases in between. The CDR3 sequence is 14 residues long. In DNA form, the CDR3 reads TGTGCCAGCAGCCCCCGGGACTCAAGGAGGGGCTACACCTTC. This sequence encodes CASSPRDSRRGYTF.

This rearrangement joins TRBV4-3 to TRBJ1-2; D is possibly TRBD1 (6 bases). Germline CDR1 and CDR2: LGHNA and YSLEER. V was clipped by 0 bases and J by 8 bases, with 13 bases between them. The CDR3 sequence is 14 residues long. The CDR3: CASSQEQGRGGYTF. The CDR3, as DNA: TGCGCCAGCAGCCAAGAACAGGGCCGTGGAGGCTACACCTTC.

The chain has TRBV5-1 and TRBJ2-7; possible D gene TRBD1, 6 bases. Between the trimmed V and J ends, which lost 0 bases and 2 bases, there was a span of 15 bases. CDR1 and CDR2 (germline): SGHRS, YFSETQ. The CDR3 runs 16 residues. The CDR3 loop is CASSLAVGTLTYEQYF. The CDR3 DNA sequence: TGCGCCAGCAGCTTGGCCGTCGGGACACTAACCTACGAGCAGTACTTC.

V is TRBV7-9 and J is TRBJ1-5; 8 positions agree with TRBD1. With 4 bases clipped from V and 6 bases from J, the junction kept 5 bases outside the gene matches. The CDR3 is made up of 14 amino acids. Germline CDR1 SEHNR, CDR2 FQNEAQ (reference sequence). The chain's CDR3 is CASSSGQGTQPQHF. DNA for the CDR3: TGTGCCAGCAGCTCCGGACAGGGCACTCAGCCCCAGCATTTT.

Written as DNA, the CDR3 is TGTGCCAGCAGCGTAGAGGGGGCTAACTATGGCTACACCTTC. Its translation: CASSVEGANYGYTF. The chain carries TRBV9 and TRBJ1-2; the D gene is possibly TRBD1 (6 bases). The CDR3 covers 14 residues. Germline CDR1 SGDLS, CDR2 YYNGEE. Trimming stripped 0 bases from V and 0 bases from J, with 6 bases between. The full variable domain, in which reference TRBV9 and TRBJ1-2 provide the parts outside the CDR3, is DSGVTQTPKHLITATGQRVTLRCSPRSGDLSVYWYQQSLDQGLQFLIQYYNGEERAKGNILERFSAQQFPDLHSELNLSSLELGDSALYFCASSVEGANYGYTFGSGTRLTVV.

The gene calls are TRBV18 and TRBJ1-1, with TRBD1 matching over 8 bases. The CDR3 contains 15 residues. The germline V gene has CDR1 KGHSH and CDR2 LQKENI. With 6 bases clipped from V and 8 bases from J, the junction kept 14 bases outside the gene matches. CDR3 DNA: TGTGCCAGCTCCGCAGCCGGGACAGGAGAGGGGGAAGCTTTCTTT. This translates into CASSAAGTGEGEAFF. Variable domain in full (rest from reference TRBV18 and TRBJ1-1): NAGVMQNPRHLVRRRGQEARLRCSPMKGHSHVYWYRQLPEEGLKFMVYLQKENIIDESGMPKERFSAEFPKEGPSILRIQQVVRGDSAAYFCASSAAGTGEGEAFFGQGTRLTVV.

The chain is built from TRBV4-2 and TRBJ1-3, with TRBD1 as a possible D gene (6 bases). CDR1 and CDR2 from the germline V gene are LGHNA and YNFKEQ. V lost 1 base, J lost 4 bases, and 11 bases lay in between. The CDR3 is 15 amino acids. The CDR3 DNA follows: TGTGCCAGCAGCCAAGTGGTGGGGGCCGGAAACACCATATATTTT. Its translation: CASSQVVGAGNTIYF.